This T cell receptor beta chain was documented in a study of blood T cell repertoires in COVID-19. Turning to the study itself: Italy, Spain and the United States were the sources of the convalescent and acute COVID-19 samples.

Profiling relied on immunoSEQ multiplex PCR, and the TCRdb table lists in-frame clones only, not all of them. The repertoire includes about 460,000 clones, around nine tenths of them detected once, and around 7.9% sits in the top ten. This CDR3 has 14 residues. Germline CDR1 reads LNHNV; CDR2 reads YYDKDF (reference sequence). V was shortened by 1 base and J by 3 bases, with 10 bases between the two germline ends. Participants spanned ages 18 to 89 years and resided in 20 to 30 US areas. Recovered Cohort 3 donors showed two negative PCRs, clearance, or symptom resolution. The specimen was PBMCs or T cells enriched from blood (not recorded which). The sequence was collected from an older woman who had recovered from COVID-19. This chain joins TRBV15 and TRBJ2-7; the D gene is possibly TRBD2 (6 bases). This CDR3 is CATSRVADRYEQYF. CDR3 bases: TGTGCCACCAGCAGAGTAGCGGACCGCTACGAGCAGTACTTC.